This T cell receptor beta chain was recovered during a study of follicular helper T cells after annual influenza vaccination. The time point: 2015-2016 season, pre-vaccination. Profiling relied on immunoSEQ multiplex PCR, and the TCRdb table lists in-frame clones only, not all of them. This sample has several thousand clones, with 80% to 85% found just once. V lost 5 bases to trimming and J lost 4 bases; unmatched junction nucleotides: 7. The CDR3 spans 15 residues. CDR1 is SGHRS, CDR2 YFSETQ, per germline. This sequence joins TRBV5-1 and TRBJ1-4; 8 nucleotides line up with TRBD1. This receptor was identified in an adult who received the influenza vaccine. The material was CXCR5- memory CD4+ T cells sorted from blood, obtained on the day of influenza vaccination. DNA of the CDR3: TGCGCCAGCAGAGGTCAGGGGGCTGGTAATGAAAAACTGTTTTTT. This sequence encodes CASRGQGAGNEKLFF.